The clone carrying this TCR beta chain was seen ten or more times. A library of TCRbeta sequences, prepared with unique molecular identifiers, was generated. A single record per CDR3 protein comes from TCRdb applying MiXCR to the PCR reads. This table holds approximately 300,000 distinct CDR3 sequences, around 10% found once. This record belongs to a study of T-cell reconstitution after alpha-beta-depleted transplantation in children. Germline CDR1 DFQATT, CDR2 SNEGSKA (reference sequence). V shed 4 bases and J shed 2 bases, with 12 bases lying between them. The CDR3 consists of 14 residues. The sequenced sample was PBMCs, obtained before TCRalphabeta/CD19-depleted stem cell transplant. This chain links TRBV20-1 with TRBJ1-5, with D tentatively TRBD1 (5 bases). This sequence originates from a boy in the first two years of life with acute myeloid leukemia, due to receive a stem cell transplant. This CDR3 is CSATRVGGNQPQHF. The CDR3 nucleotides are TGCAGTGCTACCCGGGTGGGGGGCAATCAGCCCCAGCATTTT.